This TCR beta chain comes out of a study of long-term antiretroviral therapy in people with HIV (dated by TCRdb to about 2022). At the level of the whole study: The earliest samples were collected approximately a decade before the 2015 WHO recommendation for immediate ART, a period when ART was typically delayed until CD4 counts fell. No cross-contamination during QIAcube processing was seen in test extractions of a monoclonal T-cell line run alongside 25 to 35 polyclonal samples. The cohort contributed about 200 cryopreserved PBMC samples from 25 to 35 adults with confirmed HIV infection, collected serially over a mean of approximately six years (range 1-12). A retrospective serial study tested whether changes in peripheral blood TRB repertoire composition and diversity were associated with ART initiation and durable HIV suppression. Of the 30 or so participants with HIV, about a dozen were female. Broader findings and caveats from the paper: Since PBMC availability was limited, sequencing covered only the TCR beta chain, with no alpha chain pairing. Because pre-ART samples had limited cell numbers, profiling was done on unsorted PBMC rather than on sorted CD4+ and CD8+ T cells. Narrower CDR3 length ranges were observed in HIV repertoires than in controls, and an antigen-experienced repertoire with only a slight naive shift after ART was suggested by the network structure. No data were available on ART adherence, viral resistance or therapy changes, limiting inferences about post-ART repertoire changes. The repertoire was dominated across all time points by expanded TRB clones identified before ART initiation, although this dominance was seen to fluctuate and to decrease in many PLHIV after ART. Starting ART was linked to a significant rise in TRB diversity, yet even after long-term ART the diversity remained significantly lower than in transplant donor controls. The samples were dated from about 2003 to 2017, and the ART regimens that were used may be less effective than current ART regimens.

For this clone: Its antigen is unknown. One base away there is no much larger clone; base qualities are not given.

V has 3 bases trimmed and J has 7 bases trimmed; junction bases matching no gene number 5. The germline V gene encodes CDR1 ENHRY and CDR2 SYGVKD. From the cysteine through the phenylalanine, the CDR3 covers 15 amino acids. The entry retains the CDR3 DNA only, 45 bases that are in frame from base 1. Inclusion was restricted to participants for whom at least one PBMC sample before ART initiation and at least two post-ART samples were available. All participants with HIV were treated in the United States of America. Cryopreserved samples of about 0.95-11 million PBMC were thawed and washed before DNA extraction. At the time of the earliest PBMC sample for each participant with HIV, ages ranged from about 23 to 60 years. Each participant contributed PBMC samples from 1-4 timepoints before ART initiation and 2-8 timepoints after ART initiation, with a median of 7 samples. Serial HIV viral load, CD4+ T-cell count, ART history and demographic data were obtained for every participant. Using a Qiagen kit on a QIAcube, genomic DNA was extracted from unsorted PBMC, with samples processed in batches of 12.

The immunoSEQ hsTCRB v3.0 assay was used at survey level resolution for TRB variable region sequencing. TRB sequencing targeted a depth of about 40,000-50,000 T-cell genomes per sample. TRB libraries were pooled and sequenced on an Illumina MiSeq using a v3 150-cycle kit. The authors processed their data as follows. Analysis of repertoires was carried out in R inside a reproducible Nextflow workflow spanning QC, data transformation and analysis. Custom analyses were implemented in LymphoSeq2, an R package for AIRR-Seq data exploration. After excluding a handful of samples that yielded fewer than 5000 total TRB sequences, around 190 HIV repertoires remained for analysis. Among the 190 or so HIV repertoires that were kept, roughly 59 were collected before ART initiation and 120 to 140 were collected after ART initiation. Each repertoire was downsampled to 5000 TRB nucleotide sequences, and summary statistics were averaged across 100 downsampling iterations. TRB sequences were retained for analysis only if CDR3 regions of at least seven amino acids were present. A Shannon entropy-derived clonality score and the Gini coefficient were used to measure diversity. Repertoire networks linked the top 5000 CDR3 amino acid sequences whenever two sequences differed by an edit distance of one. For TRB CDR3 amino acid sequences, GLIPH2 was used to predict antigen specificity groups and MHC restriction. Known CMV, EBV, HIV or tissue antigen associations were flagged by matching CDR3 amino acid sequences against VDJdb and McPAS-TCR. Pre-ART, post-ART and control groups were compared with Wilcoxon signed-rank tests and Holm-Bonferroni correction. Drawn from immuneACCESS, this table holds only the in-frame rearrangements with V and J called that TCRdb kept. Clones are partly lost; checked studies trace under half to an unresolved V gene and leave the rest unexplained. The V and J calls and the clone size are those of that table, but D and trimming were determined from the DNA. The sample table records approximately 36,000 clones; roughly 87% of these occur just once. The top ten hold around 6.5% of the sample.

This material consisted of unsorted PBMCs, taken 0.6 years after starting antiretroviral therapy. The receptor was isolated from a man aged 18 to 29 with HIV. This sequence uses TRBV10-3 and TRBJ2-1, and TRBD2 aligns with 11 junction nucleotides. This receptor carries the CDR3 CAISELAGDRNEQFF. The nucleotides read TGTGCCATCAGTGAACTAGCGGGAGATCGGAATGAGCAGTTCTTC.